The entry that follows covers one T cell receptor (beta chain) sequence. The CDR3 totals 11 residues. Trimming took 6 bases from V and 8 from J, leaving 7 bases between them. CDR1 MNHEY and CDR2 SMNVEV come from the germline V gene (reference sequence). Using immunoSEQ multiplex PCR, the repertoire was profiled, and TCRdb retains in-frame clones only, with some absent. The table includes over 350,000 clones, 85% to 95% detected once. The sample belongs to a study of shared T cell receptors in the human thymus. The V and J genes are TRBV27 and TRBJ1-4, with no clear D. This sequence originates from a human donor. Sequences were obtained from thymocytes. CDR3 sequence reads: CASRGREKLFF. Here the CDR3 DNA reads TGTGCCAGCAGGGGTCGGGAAAAACTGTTTTTT.